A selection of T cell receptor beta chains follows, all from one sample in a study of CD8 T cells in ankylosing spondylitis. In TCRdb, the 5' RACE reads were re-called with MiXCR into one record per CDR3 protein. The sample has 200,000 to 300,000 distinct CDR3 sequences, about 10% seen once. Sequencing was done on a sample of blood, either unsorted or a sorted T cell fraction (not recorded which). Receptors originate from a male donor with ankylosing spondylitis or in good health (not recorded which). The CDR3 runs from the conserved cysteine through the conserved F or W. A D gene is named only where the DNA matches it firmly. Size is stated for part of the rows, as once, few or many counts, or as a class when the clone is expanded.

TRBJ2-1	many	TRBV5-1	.	TGCGCCAGCAGCTTGTCCAGACACAATGAGCAGTTCTTC	CASSLSRHNEQFF
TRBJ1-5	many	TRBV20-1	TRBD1	TGCAGTGCTGCTCGGACAGGGGGCTGGGGAGGGCACGATCAGCCCCAGCATTTT	CSAARTGGWGGHDQPQHF
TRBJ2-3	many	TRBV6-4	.	TGTGCCAGCAGTGAGGTCCTACCCCAGCTTCCAGATACGCAGTATTTT	CASSEVLPQLPDTQYF
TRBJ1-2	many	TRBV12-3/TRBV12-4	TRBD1	TGTGCCAGCAGTAGCGGGACAGGGGGTTACTATGGCTACACCTTC	CASSSGTGGYYGYTF
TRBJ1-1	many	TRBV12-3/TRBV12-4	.	TGTGCCAGCAGTTTAGCGGGGGTGAACACTGAAGCTTTCTTT	CASSLAGVNTEAFF
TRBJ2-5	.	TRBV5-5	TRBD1	TGTGCCAGCAGTTCCACAGGGGGCGTTGGGCTTATTCAAGAGACCCAGTACTTC	CASSSTGGVGLIQETQYF
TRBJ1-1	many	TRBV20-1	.	TGCAGTGCTAGAGAGTGGGACACTGAAGCTTTCTTT	CSAREWDTEAFF
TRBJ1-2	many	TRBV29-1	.	TGCAGCGTAGAAACAGGGAACTATGGCTACACCTTC	CSVETGNYGYTF
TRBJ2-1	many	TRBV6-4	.	TGTGCCAGCAGTGAAGGACAGAGTTACAATGAGCAGTTCTTC	CASSEGQSYNEQFF
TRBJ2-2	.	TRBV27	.	TGTGCCAGCAGTTGGAACTCGAACACCGGGGAGCTGTTTTTT	CASSWNSNTGELFF
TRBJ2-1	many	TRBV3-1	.	TGTGCCAGCAGCCCCGGGGCGGCTGAGCAGTTCTTC	CASSPGAAEQFF
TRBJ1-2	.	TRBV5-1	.	TGCGCCAGCAGATTGAGGACCGAAGAGGGCTACACCTTC	CASRLRTEEGYTF
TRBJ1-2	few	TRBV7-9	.	TGTGCCAGCAGCTTTGCCGGTGGTTCTAACTATGGCTACACCTTC	CASSFAGGSNYGYTF
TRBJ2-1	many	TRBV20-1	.	TGCAGTGCTTGGCGGGGTGAGTCCTACAATGAGCAGTTCTTC	CSAWRGESYNEQFF
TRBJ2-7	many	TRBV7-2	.	TGTGCCAGCAGCCCCCAGGGAGCGGCGGCCTACGAGCAGTACTTC	CASSPQGAAAYEQYF
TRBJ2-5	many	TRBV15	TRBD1	TGTGCCACCAGCTTAGGACAGGGGAACCAAGAGACCCAGTACTTC	CATSLGQGNQETQYF
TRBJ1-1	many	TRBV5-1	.	TGCGCCAGCAGCCCGTGGTGGGTAACTCCAGATAACACTGAAGCTTTCTTT	CASSPWWVTPDNTEAFF
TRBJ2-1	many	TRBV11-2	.	TGTGCCAGCAGCCCGATATCCGGGCCCTATACCAATGAGCAGTTCTTC	CASSPISGPYTNEQFF
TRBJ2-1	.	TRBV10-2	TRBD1	TGCGCCAGCAGATCTCGGACAGGGAGCTCCTACAATGAGCAGTTCTTC	CASRSRTGSSYNEQFF
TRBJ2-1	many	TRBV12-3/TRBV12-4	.	TGTGCCAGCAGTTTCCGCAAAAGCTCCTACAATGAGCAGTTCTTC	CASSFRKSSYNEQFF
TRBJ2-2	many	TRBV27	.	TGTGCCAGCAGTTTATCGCGCCAGACGAACACCGGGGAGCTGTTTTTT	CASSLSRQTNTGELFF
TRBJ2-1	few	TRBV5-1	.	TGCGCCAGCAGCGCGGCTCCGGGACAACGAGACAATGAGCAGTTCTTC	CASSAAPGQRDNEQFF
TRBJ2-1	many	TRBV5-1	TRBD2	TGCGCCAGCAGCTTATCTAGCGGGGGGGCCCTCGATGAGCAGTTCTTC	CASSLSSGGALDEQFF
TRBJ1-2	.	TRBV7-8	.	TGTGCCAGCAGCTTAAGTCAGGGGAATGGCTACACCTTC	CASSLSQGNGYTF
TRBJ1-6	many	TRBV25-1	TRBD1	TGTGCCAGCAGCGGGACAGGGGTCCTAAGCTCCTATAATTCACCCCTCCACTTT	CASSGTGVLSSYNSPLHF
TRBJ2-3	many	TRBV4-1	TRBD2	TGCGCCAGCAGCCAAGATTTTAGCGGGGGGACGAGCACAGATACGCAGTATTTT	CASSQDFSGGTSTDTQYF
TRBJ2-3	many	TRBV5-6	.	TGTGCCAGCAGCTCCGACAGAACAGATACGCAGTATTTT	CASSSDRTDTQYF
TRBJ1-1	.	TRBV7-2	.	TGTGCCACCAAAGAAGGACCCAACACTGAAGCTTTCTTT	CATKEGPNTEAFF
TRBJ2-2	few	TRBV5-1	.	TGCGCCAGCAGCCCCCCGACAGGAGCGAACACCGGGGAGCTGTTTTTT	CASSPPTGANTGELFF
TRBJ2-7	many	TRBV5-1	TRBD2	TGCGCCAGCAGCTTGGAGGCGGGAGCCTACGAGCAGTACTTC	CASSLEAGAYEQYF
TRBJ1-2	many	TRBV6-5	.	TGTGCCAGCAGTTTGGCGGGCACTGGCTACACCTTC	CASSLAGTGYTF
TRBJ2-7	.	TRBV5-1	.	TGCGCCAGCAGCTTGGACAGGGCGGTCTACGAGCAGTACTTC	CASSLDRAVYEQYF
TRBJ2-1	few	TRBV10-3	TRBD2	TGTGCCATCAGTGGCCCGACCCCCTTGTGGCGGGAGGTCACGGGCTCCTACAATGAGCAGTTCTTC	CAISGPTPLWREVTGSYNEQFF
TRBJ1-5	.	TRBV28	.	TGTGCCAGCAGTGGTAGCAATCAGCCCCAGCATTTT	CASSGSNQPQHF
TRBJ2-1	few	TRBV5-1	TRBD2	TGCGCCAGCAGCTATTCTAGCGGGAGGGTAGGGGACAATGAGCAGTTCTTC	CASSYSSGRVGDNEQFF